Below are 31 T cell receptor beta chains sequenced from a single sample in a study of T cell repertoires in cytomegalovirus infection. TCRdb itself ran the reads through MiXCR, one entry per CDR3 protein. Of about 490,000 distinct CDR3 sequences detected, around 10% appear once; the ten largest clones hold approximately 10%. The sample taken for sequencing was PBMCs. Receptor source: a human donor in good health (CMV status not recorded). Some clones in this sample may be carry-over from other donors' samples.

This clonotype was seen at least ten times. This sequence joins TRBV12-3 or TRBV12-4 and TRBJ1-6; the match to TRBD1 covers 8 bases. CDR3 length: 14 residues. V lost 5 bases to trimming and J lost 6 bases; unmatched junction nucleotides: 3. The CDR3: CASSPTGANSPLHF. The CDR3 DNA follows: TGTGCCAGCAGTCCGACAGGGGCTAATTCACCCCTCCACTTT.

In this sample, this clonotype turned up many times. The genes are TRBV7-8 and TRBJ1-2, with 7 bases fitting TRBD1. J was trimmed by 7 bases and V by 1 base; bases with no gene match: 3. This CDR3 is 13 amino acids long. Germline CDR1 reads SGHVS; CDR2 reads FQNEAQ. The DNA of the CDR3 is TGTGCCAGCAGCTTAGTGGCAGGGGGTGGCTACACCTTC. Translated, it gives CASSLVAGGGYTF.

This clonotype was seen ten or more times. The chain has TRBV25-1 and TRBJ2-6, with 7 bases identical to TRBD2. Germline-derived CDR1 and CDR2 are MGHDK and SYGVNS. The CDR3 is 14 residues long. The V gene end was trimmed by 3 bases and the J gene end by 12 bases; junction bases not matched to a gene: 8. CDR3 region: CASSEPGGVFVLTF. As DNA, the CDR3 is TGTGCCAGCAGTGAGCCTGGGGGGGTTTTCGTCCTGACTTTC. Based on the CDR3 plus reference TRBV25-1 and TRBJ2-6, the full variable domain is EADIYQTPRYLVIGTGKKITLECSQTMGHDKMYWYQQDPGMELHLIHYSYGVNSTEKGDLSSESTVSRIRTEHFPLTLESARPSHTSQYLCASSEPGGVFVLTFGAGSRLTVL.

This clonotype has a handful of counts. The rearrangement joins TRBV5-1 to TRBJ2-7; D is ambiguous. Germline assignment: CDR1 SGHRS and CDR2 YFSETQ. The CDR3 has 14 amino acids. Trimming left V 1 base short and J 2 bases short, with 10 bases between. The CDR3 loop reads CASSLSSPTYEQYF. CDR3 sequence (DNA): TGCGCCAGCAGCTTGAGCTCCCCAACCTACGAGCAGTACTTC.

In this sample, this clonotype turned up many times. The genes are TRBV15 and TRBJ1-2; no clear D. Germline CDR1 and CDR2: LNHNV and YYDKDF (reference sequence). The CDR3 has 15 residues. Trimming took off 0 bases at V and 5 bases at J, with 13 bases between the two ends. In nucleotides, the CDR3 is TGTGCCACCAGCAGAGATAGCCAGGCACTATATGGCTACACCTTC. This gives the protein CATSRDSQALYGYTF.

This clonotype was seen more than once but under ten times. The rearrangement joins TRBV6-6 to TRBJ1-1; D is possibly TRBD1 (6 bases). CDR1 and CDR2 from the germline V gene are MNHNY and SVGAGI (reference sequence). The CDR3 loop spans 14 amino acids. Trimming took off 6 bases at V and 0 bases at J, with 11 bases between the two ends. The CDR3 DNA is TGTGCCAGCAGGGATGACAGGCTGAACACTGAAGCTTTCTTT. It encodes CASRDDRLNTEAFF.

This clonotype was found a few times. The chain recombines TRBV20-1 with TRBJ2-1, with TRBD2 matching 9 bases. The CDR3 totals 14 residues. After removal of 1 base from V and 6 bases from J, the junction contained 4 bases not matched to a gene. The V gene's germline CDR1 is DFQATT and CDR2 SNEGSKA (reference sequence). CDR3 nucleotide sequence: TGCAGTGCTAGAGGGGCGGGGGGGAGCAATGAGCAGTTCTTC. This gives the protein CSARGAGGSNEQFF.

The CDR3 sequence: CSATLAGAETQYF. The CDR3 DNA reads as TGCAGTGCCACACTAGCGGGAGCAGAGACCCAGTACTTC. The chain combines TRBV20-1 with TRBJ2-5; 11 nucleotides agree with TRBD2. The V gene end was trimmed by 6 bases and the J gene end by 4 bases; junction bases not matched to a gene: 4. Germline-derived CDR1 and CDR2 are DFQATT and SNEGSKA (reference sequence). The CDR3 is 13 residues long.

This clonotype was seen repeatedly, ten times or more. This sequence joins TRBV7-6 and TRBJ2-5; D is unclear. Between the trimmed V and J ends, which lost 4 bases and 2 bases, there was a span of 8 bases. Germline V gives CDR1 SGHVS, CDR2 FNYEAQ. The CDR3 has 13 amino acids. The CDR3 bases are TGTGCCAGCAGCTCGTCAGAGCAAGAGACCCAGTACTTC. It is translated as CASSSSEQETQYF.

The rearrangement joins TRBV5-1 to TRBJ2-1, with unresolved D. The CDR3 has 16 residues. Germline V gene data show CDR1 as SGHRS and CDR2 as YFSETQ. The V and J ends lost 0 bases and 0 bases respectively, with 10 bases between them. CDR3 protein: CASSLVGSNSYNEQFF. CDR3 DNA: TGCGCCAGCAGCTTGGTCGGCTCGAACTCCTACAATGAGCAGTTCTTC.

This clonotype was recorded at least ten times. The rearrangement joins TRBV7-3 to TRBJ2-1; 16 nucleotides align to TRBD2. This CDR3 spans 17 amino acids. Germline assignment: CDR1 SGHTA and CDR2 FQGTGA. With V trimmed by 2 bases and J by 9 bases, 7 bases remained unmatched. This CDR3 reads CASSLAGLAGGKSEQFF. Written as DNA, the CDR3 is TGTGCCAGCAGCTTAGCGGGACTAGCGGGAGGGAAGAGTGAGCAGTTCTTC. Full variable domain (missing parts from reference TRBV7-3 and TRBJ2-1): GAGVSQTPSNKVTEKGKYVELRCDPISGHTALYWYRQSLGQGPEFLIYFQGTGAADDSGLPNDRFFAVRPEGSVSTLKIQRTERGDSAVYLCASSLAGLAGGKSEQFFGPGTRLTVL.

This clonotype was recorded many times. This chain links TRBV10-3 with TRBJ1-5, with 8 bases fitting TRBD1. V shed 6 bases, J shed 6 bases, and the junction held 4 bases outside the gene matches. The germline gives CDR1 ENHRY, CDR2 SYGVKD. The CDR3 is made up of 13 amino acids. CDR3 loop: CAIRGQEVQPQHF. The CDR3, as DNA: TGTGCCATCAGGGGACAGGAGGTTCAGCCCCAGCATTTT.

This rearrangement joins TRBV20-1 to TRBJ1-1; possible D gene TRBD1, 5 bases. The CDR3 is 11 residues long. Trimming cost V 8 bases and J 2 bases, with 9 bases left between them. Germline assignment: CDR1 DFQATT and CDR2 SNEGSKA (reference sequence). The CDR3 loop reads CSRDSNTEAFF. The CDR3 DNA reads as TGCAGTAGAGACAGCAACACTGAAGCTTTCTTT.

Many counts were recorded for this clonotype. DNA of the CDR3: TGCAGCTCGGACAGCACTGAAGCAGGCACAGATACGCAGTATTTT. Its protein is CSSDSTEAGTDTQYF. The chain combines TRBV29-1 with TRBJ2-3, with D maybe TRBD1 (6 bases). V was shortened by 8 bases and J by 1 base, with 19 bases between the two germline ends. The CDR3 sequence is 15 residues long. Germline loops: CDR1 SQVTM, CDR2 ANQGSEA.

This clonotype was seen at least ten times. Here the CDR3 DNA reads TGCGCCAGCAGCCAAGATATCCGGAACACTGAAGCTTTCTTT. Its translation is CASSQDIRNTEAFF. The V call is TRBV4-1, the J call TRBJ1-1, with no clear D. V lost 0 bases to trimming and J lost 1 base, with 6 bases between them. The CDR3 is 14 residues long. CDR1 and CDR2 from the germline V gene are MGHRA and YSYEKL.

The sample holds many counts of this clonotype. The V call is TRBV11-2, the J call TRBJ1-1; TRBD1 is a possible D gene (6 bases). The V gene's germline CDR1 is SGHAT and CDR2 FQNNGV. V gave up 4 bases and J gave up 4 bases, with 13 bases separating them. This CDR3 region has 14 residues. The CDR3 loop reads CASSWGGGGTEAFF. The CDR3 DNA follows: TGTGCCAGCAGCTGGGGCGGAGGGGGCACTGAAGCTTTCTTT.

This clonotype was recorded at least ten times. This chain uses TRBV28 with TRBJ1-5; D is ambiguous. This CDR3 contains 15 residues. Looked up from germline, CDR1 is MDHEN and CDR2 is SYDVKM. Between the trimmed V and J ends, which lost 5 bases and 3 bases, there was a span of 14 bases. The CDR3 sequence: CASSGSSEPNQPQHF. The DNA of the CDR3 is TGTGCCAGCAGTGGATCGTCGGAACCCAATCAGCCCCAGCATTTT.

The table lists this clonotype with many counts. The chain uses TRBV28 and TRBJ2-1; D remains unclear. Germline V lookup: CDR1 MDHEN, CDR2 SYDVKM. V lost 3 bases and J 1 base, leaving 13 bases between the germline ends. There are 16 residues in the CDR3. The CDR3 DNA follows: TGTGCCAGCAGTTTCCCCGGGTTGCTATCCTACAATGAGCAGTTCTTC. Translating gives CASSFPGLLSYNEQFF.

A remark on this clonotype: A read error is possible here, since a much larger clone lies one base away. V and J are TRBV12-3 or TRBV12-4 and TRBJ2-2; D is unclear. CDR3 length: 15 residues. The CDR3 sequence is CASGFVPSSTGELFF. The CDR3 region has the DNA TGTGCCAGCGGTTTCGTCCCCTCGAGCACCGGGGAGCTGTTTTTT.

This clonotype was recorded many times. This rearrangement joins TRBV11-2 to TRBJ2-3, with no clear D. The CDR3 spans 15 residues. V dropped 6 bases and J dropped 1 base, with 14 bases sitting between them. Germline V gives CDR1 SGHAT, CDR2 FQNNGV. The CDR3 protein is CASRATLFGTDTQYF. The CDR3 region has the DNA TGTGCCAGCAGGGCAACCCTATTCGGCACAGATACGCAGTATTTT.

This clonotype was seen only a few times. The chain is built from TRBV7-3 and TRBJ2-5; 7 bases agree with TRBD2. Germline-derived CDR1 and CDR2 are SGHTA and FQGTGA. Trimming removed 5 bases from V and 4 bases from J; junction bases left unmatched: 10. The CDR3 is made up of 15 amino acids. CDR3 residues: CASSTQGLVGETQYF. CDR3 DNA sequence: TGTGCCAGCAGCACCCAAGGACTAGTTGGAGAGACCCAGTACTTC.

In this sample, this clonotype turned up many times. V gene TRBV12-3 or TRBV12-4 combines with J gene TRBJ1-2; 9 bases are a match to TRBD1. The V segment lost 6 bases and the J segment 7 bases; nucleotides outside the gene matches: 12. CDR3 length: 15 amino acids. CDR3 bases: TGTGCCAGCAGCCCGGGACAGGGTAGGGCAGGTGGCTACACCTTC. Translated, it gives CASSPGQGRAGGYTF.

In this sample, this clonotype turned up many times. The gene calls are TRBV20-1 and TRBJ1-4; 8 bases fit TRBD1. Trimming removed 1 base from V and 7 bases from J; junction bases left unmatched: 8. Germline V gene data show CDR1 as DFQATT and CDR2 as SNEGSKA (reference sequence). CDR3 size: 15 residues. The CDR3: CSARVSGGIGEKLFF. The DNA for the CDR3 is TGCAGTGCTAGAGTCTCAGGGGGCATCGGTGAAAAACTGTTTTTT.

This clonotype was seen at least ten times. The chain combines TRBV7-6 with TRBJ1-6; D perhaps matches TRBD1 (5 bases). Germline V gene sequence: CDR1 SGHVS, CDR2 FNYEAQ. This CDR3 is built from 15 residues. V was trimmed by 5 bases and J by 7 bases, leaving 15 bases between them. The CDR3: CASSPVRGVNSPLHF. The CDR3 DNA reads TGTGCCAGCAGCCCCGTACGGGGGGTAAATTCACCCCTCCACTTT.

This clonotype came up a few times. This sequence joins TRBV24-1 and TRBJ2-4; TRBD2 matches 8 bases. CDR1 KGHDR and CDR2 SFDVKD come from the germline V gene. V shed 2 bases, J shed 2 bases, and the junction held 4 bases outside the gene matches. There are 16 residues in the CDR3. The DNA for the CDR3 is TGTGCCACCAGTGATTCTGCGGGAGGATCCAAAAACATTCAGTACTTC. Protein sequence: CATSDSAGGSKNIQYF.

The gene calls are TRBV20-1 and TRBJ2-2, with D maybe TRBD1 (6 bases). V was clipped by 6 bases and J by 6 bases, with 14 bases between them. Germline CDR1 DFQATT, CDR2 SNEGSKA (reference sequence). This CDR3 contains 13 residues. The CDR3 DNA follows: TGCAGTGCACAGGGTCCCGGGGCCGGGGAGCTGTTTTTT. It translates to CSAQGPGAGELFF.

This clonotype was counted ten times or more. The chain couples TRBV20-1 to TRBJ1-6, with 9 bases identical to TRBD1. In germline, CDR1 is DFQATT, CDR2 SNEGSKA (reference sequence). J was trimmed by 0 bases and V by 0 bases; bases with no gene match: 6. The CDR3 spans 18 residues. The CDR3 nucleotides read TGCAGTGCTAGAGATAGTGGGACAGGGAGCTCCTATAATTCACCCCTCCACTTT. Translating gives CSARDSGTGSSYNSPLHF.

This clonotype appeared many times. The gene calls are TRBV7-9 and TRBJ1-1; 10 bases match TRBD1. The length of the CDR3 is 16 residues. Per germline, CDR1 SEHNR and CDR2 FQNEAQ (reference sequence). V shed 0 bases and J 7 bases; nucleotides not matched to a gene: 8. DNA for the CDR3: TGTGCCAGCAGCTTAGCGTGGAGACAGGGGGCCGATGAAGCTTTCTTT. Amino acid sequence: CASSLAWRQGADEAFF.

This chain uses TRBV11-2 with TRBJ1-4, with 8 bases lining up with TRBD1. The J segment lost 8 bases and the V segment lost 4 bases, leaving 12 bases of the junction unmatched. The CDR3 is made up of 16 amino acids. The V gene's germline CDR1 is SGHAT and CDR2 FQNNGV. For the CDR3, the DNA is TGTGCCAGCAGCTACCACAGGGGGGGGCCGGCGGAAAAACTGTTTTTT. The encoded protein is CASSYHRGGPAEKLFF.

The genes are TRBV28 and TRBJ2-2; 11 nucleotides agree with TRBD2. V gave up 8 bases and J gave up 3 bases; unmatched junction bases: 2. Germline V gives CDR1 MDHEN, CDR2 SYDVKM. The CDR3 loop spans 14 amino acids. The CDR3 region has the DNA TGTGCCAGCTTTAGCGGGAGGGACACCGGGGAGCTGTTTTTT. Translated, it gives CASFSGRDTGELFF.

CDR3: CASSPRGTDYEQYF. CDR3 DNA: TGTGCCAGCTCACCTAGGGGGACCGATTACGAGCAGTACTTC. The chain couples TRBV18 to TRBJ2-7; a possible D gene is TRBD1 (6 bases). The CDR3 contains 14 residues. Germline CDR1 KGHSH, CDR2 LQKENI. V was clipped by 3 bases and J by 4 bases, with 13 bases between them. Full variable domain (rest looked up from reference TRBV18 and TRBJ2-7): NAGVMQNPRHLVRRRGQEARLRCSPMKGHSHVYWYRQLPEEGLKFMVYLQKENIIDESGMPKERFSAEFPKEGPSILRIQQVVRGDSAAYFCASSPRGTDYEQYFGPGTRLTVT.